Following are 23 T cell receptor beta chains from one sample sequenced in a study of CD8+CD57+ T cells in acquired aplastic anemia. In patients chosen for sequencing, flow cytometry had shown CD8+CD57+ cell expansion. Both TCR beta VDJ combination and CDR3 sequence profiling were carried out. Genomic DNA was the template for this profiling. TCRdb passed the reads through MiXCR, listing each CDR3 protein once. The table records approximately 170,000 distinct CDR3 sequences, around half of them present only once. Source material: sorted CD4+, CD8+, or CD8+CD57+ T cells (not recorded which) from PBMCs. The receptor set was obtained from a human donor with aplastic anemia.

This clonotype has just a few counts. CDR3 sequence (DNA): TGTGCCAGTAAGGTAGGGACAGGTAACAATGAGCAGTTCTTC. Encoded protein: CASKVGTGNNEQFF. This chain uses TRBV19 with TRBJ2-1; 8 positions agree with TRBD1. Germline values: CDR1 LNHDA, CDR2 SQIVND (reference sequence). The CDR3 extends over 14 amino acids. Unmatched junction bases numbered 7, after V lost 7 bases and J lost 5 bases.

This sequence joins TRBV5-4 and TRBJ2-7; 9 bases agree with TRBD1. The CDR3 extends over 15 amino acids. Germline lookup yields CDR1 SGHNT and CDR2 YYREEE (reference sequence). The ends lost 3 bases at V and 3 bases at J; junction bases unmatched: 7. CDR3 loop: CASSSRDRDYYEQYF. The CDR3 nucleotides read TGTGCCAGCAGCTCCCGGGACAGGGATTACTACGAGCAGTACTTC.

A remark on this clonotype: A read error is possible here, since a much larger clone lies one base away. The DNA for the CDR3 is TGTGCCAGCAGGGGGACAGGGTCGAACACCGGGGTGCTGTTTTTT. It encodes CASRGTGSNTGVLFF. The chain joins TRBV7-2 to TRBJ2-2; 9 positions match TRBD1. The CDR3 loop spans 15 amino acids. Germline V lookup: CDR1 SGHTA, CDR2 FQGNSA.

In this sample, this clonotype turned up many times. V is TRBV20-1 and J is TRBJ2-2; D gene uncertain. Germline V gene lookup returns CDR1 DFQATT and CDR2 SNEGSKA (reference sequence). The CDR3 is made up of 12 amino acids. Trimming took 5 bases from V and 7 from J, leaving 11 bases between them. The CDR3 DNA reads as TGCAGTGCTCGGGCTAGGATCGGGGAGCTGTTTTTT. It is translated as CSARARIGELFF.

This clonotype was detected a few times. A read error may explain this, as a much larger clone is one base away. This chain joins TRBV9 and TRBJ2-1; maybe TRBD2 (7 bases). Germline values: CDR1 SGDLS, CDR2 YYNGEE. The CDR3 sequence is 15 residues long. V gave up 6 bases and J gave up 4 bases, with 17 bases separating them. As DNA, the CDR3 is TGTGCCAGCATCGTTTCGGGGGGCCGGTACAATGAGCAGTTCTTC. As protein: CASIVSGGRYNEQFF.

This clonotype appeared once. The chain recombines TRBV12-3 or TRBV12-4 with TRBJ1-1, with TRBD1 identical over 10 bases. CDR3 size: 16 residues. The V gene end was trimmed by 0 bases and the J gene end by 5 bases; junction bases not matched to a gene: 6. Here the CDR3 DNA reads TGTGCCAGCAGTTTAGCGGTGGGACAGGGGTGGACTGAAGCTTTCTTT. It specifies CASSLAVGQGWTEAFF.

This clonotype showed up many times. The chain joins TRBV6-1 to TRBJ2-1, with 12 positions matching TRBD2. After removal of 4 bases from V and 10 bases from J, the junction contained 5 bases not matched to a gene. This CDR3 contains 14 residues. Per the germline V gene, CDR1 is MNHNS and CDR2 is SASEGT. CDR3 amino acids: CASSVTSGGSEQFF. The CDR3 DNA follows: TGTGCCAGCAGTGTGACTAGCGGGGGATCCGAGCAGTTCTTC.

The chain has TRBV2 and TRBJ1-1; 9 nucleotides agree with TRBD1. Per germline, CDR1 SNHLY and CDR2 FYNNEI. The CDR3 has 14 amino acids. The V and J ends lost 7 bases and 5 bases, in that order; junction bases with no gene match: 8. In DNA, the CDR3 is TGTGCCAGCACCTCCGGACAGGGGTATACTGAAGCTTTCTTT. Residues: CASTSGQGYTEAFF.

The chain uses TRBV19 and TRBJ2-3; 9 bases are a match to TRBD2. The V and J ends lost 3 bases and 2 bases, in that order; junction bases with no gene match: 3. This CDR3 is 15 amino acids long. Germline CDR1 and CDR2: LNHDA and SQIVND (reference sequence). The CDR3 here is CASSIERGVTDTQYF. CDR3 DNA: TGTGCCAGTAGTATCGAGCGGGGGGTCACAGATACGCAGTATTTT.

The gene calls are TRBV20-1 and TRBJ2-7; 9 bases are shared with TRBD1. V was clipped by 3 bases and J by 2 bases; unmatched bases: 5. The CDR3 runs 14 residues. Germline values: CDR1 DFQATT, CDR2 SNEGSKA (reference sequence). The CDR3 spells CSARSGTGTYEQYV. The CDR3 nucleotides read TGCAGTGCTAGGTCCGGGACAGGGACCTACGAGCAGTACGTC.

This clonotype showed up many times. The chain employs TRBV27 and TRBJ2-7; 11 bases are shared with TRBD1. There are 15 residues in the CDR3. The V segment lost 4 bases and the J segment 5 bases; nucleotides outside the gene matches: 7. Germline V gene sequence: CDR1 MNHEY, CDR2 SMNVEV (reference sequence). The chain's CDR3 is CASSSGRDRGNEQYV. The CDR3 DNA reads as TGTGCCAGCAGTTCCGGCCGGGACAGGGGGAACGAGCAGTACGTC.

This clonotype has a single count. This chain joins TRBV19 and TRBJ1-6, with 8 positions matching TRBD1. Germline CDR1 LNHDA, CDR2 SQIVND (reference sequence). Losses at the gene ends were 4 bases for V and 5 bases for J; bases not matched to a gene: 7. The CDR3 consists of 16 residues. The chain's CDR3 is CASSRGQGSNNSPLHF. The CDR3 nucleotides are TGTGCCAGTAGTAGAGGACAGGGATCAAATAATTCACCCCTCCACTTT.

The rearrangement uses TRBV7-8 and TRBJ2-7, with D possibly TRBD2 on 6 matching bases. Germline V gene data show CDR1 as SGHVS and CDR2 as FQNEAQ. Trimming pared 7 bases from V and 2 bases from J, leaving 15 bases between. This CDR3 spans 14 amino acids. CDR3 in amino acids: CASTFRDLTYEQYF. The CDR3 DNA follows: TGTGCCAGCACCTTCCGGGACTTAACCTACGAGCAGTACTTC.

This clonotype has more than one count but fewer than ten. A much larger clone differs from this one at a single base, so this may be a read error. The rearrangement joins TRBV13 to TRBJ1-2; D is unresolved. The CDR3 is 13 amino acids. CDR1 PRHDT and CDR2 FYEKMQ come from the germline V gene (reference sequence). The DNA of the CDR3 is TGTGCCAGCAGCCGAGACACGAACTATGGCCACACCTTC. It is translated as CASSRDTNYGHTF.

This clonotype has at least ten counts. The chain couples TRBV6-1 to TRBJ1-1; 11 positions match TRBD1. The CDR3 sequence is 14 residues long. The J segment lost 6 bases and the V segment lost 4 bases, leaving 4 bases of the junction unmatched. Per the germline V gene, CDR1 is MNHNS and CDR2 is SASEGT. The CDR3 protein is CASSARTGGPEAFF. The DNA of the CDR3 is TGTGCCAGCAGTGCCAGGACAGGGGGCCCTGAAGCTTTCTTT.

This clonotype showed up many times. This chain joins TRBV20-1 and TRBJ2-1; 13 nucleotides match TRBD2. The CDR3 spans 15 residues. Germline CDR1 is DFQATT and CDR2 is SNEGSKA (reference sequence). Trimming cost V 3 bases and J 7 bases; bases outside gene matches: 6. The CDR3 coding sequence is TGCAGTGCTAGGGCGACTAGCGGGAGGCGGAATGAGCAGTTCTTC. Its protein product is CSARATSGRRNEQFF.

CDR3 nucleotides: TGCAGTGCTATTGACAGGGGATCCTATGGCTACACCTTC. Its translation is CSAIDRGSYGYTF. The rearrangement uses TRBV20-1 and TRBJ1-2, with TRBD1 matching 8 bases. CDR1 and CDR2 from the germline V gene are DFQATT and SNEGSKA (reference sequence). The CDR3 totals 13 residues. The trim removed 4 bases at V and 4 bases at J, leaving 5 bases unmatched.

J is TRBJ2-7 and V is TRBV20-1; 10 bases agree with TRBD2. The CDR3 runs to 14 residues. V dropped 5 bases and J dropped 2; count of bases not matched to a gene: 6. The germline CDR1 and CDR2 sequences are DFQATT and SNEGSKA (reference sequence). The CDR3 protein is CSAAPAGGPYEQYF. CDR3 nucleotides: TGCAGTGCTGCGCCAGCGGGGGGGCCCTACGAGCAGTACTTC.

The rearrangement uses TRBV5-6 and TRBJ2-7; 9 bases fit TRBD1. In germline, CDR1 is SGHDT, CDR2 YYEEEE. The V gene end was trimmed by 4 bases and the J gene end by 4 bases; junction bases not matched to a gene: 6. The CDR3 sequence is 14 residues long. This chain's CDR3 is CASSHRDRAYEQYF. As DNA, the CDR3 is TGTGCCAGCAGCCACCGGGACAGGGCTTACGAGCAGTACTTC.

This chain uses TRBV4-3 with TRBJ1-2; D might be TRBD1 (5 bases). Trimming removed 1 base at V and 4 bases at J, with 16 bases between. This CDR3 contains 16 residues. CDR1 is LGHNA and CDR2 is YSLEER in the germline V gene. CDR3 coding DNA: TGCGCCAGCAGCCAAGTGATCGCAGGGAGAGGCTATGGCTACACCTTC. It specifies CASSQVIAGRGYGYTF.

This clonotype came up many times. This chain joins TRBV12-3 or TRBV12-4 and TRBJ1-6; the D gene is possibly TRBD1 (5 bases). With 6 bases removed from V and 6 bases from J, the gap between germline ends came to 12 bases. This CDR3 has 14 residues. This CDR3 is CASSPRQTNSPLHF. The CDR3 coding sequence is TGTGCCAGCAGCCCCCGACAGACTAATTCACCCCTCCACTTT.

The chain joins TRBV29-1 to TRBJ2-1, with 7 positions matching TRBD1. V shed 6 bases, J shed 5 bases, and the junction held 7 bases outside the gene matches. Per germline, CDR1 SQVTM and CDR2 ANQGSEA. This CDR3 region has 13 residues. The CDR3 DNA reads TGCAGCGTCGCCGGGACAGAAGACAATGAGCAGTTCTTC. This translates into CSVAGTEDNEQFF.

This clonotype came up many times. The rearrangement links TRBV20-1 to TRBJ2-5; TRBD2 matches 7 bases. The germline V gene encodes CDR1 DFQATT and CDR2 SNEGSKA (reference sequence). The CDR3 runs 11 residues. Trimming removed 3 bases from V and 5 bases from J; junction bases left unmatched: 0. CDR3 residues: CSARRGETQYF. CDR3 DNA sequence: TGCAGTGCTAGGCGGGGGGAGACCCAGTACTTC.